This TCR beta chain was documented in a study of T cell responses to AZD1222 COVID-19 vaccine (dated by TCRdb to about 2021). Describing the broader study: AZD1222 recipients whose second dose came at about 4 weeks and those whose second dose came at about 12 weeks were combined into one group, since spike-specific TCR depth and breadth did not differ between the two schedules. Trial participants were enrolled by age into 18-55, 56-69 and 70-plus year subgroups, with 148, 28 and 57 TCR-sequenced participants respectively. A total of 230 to 250 trial participants underwent TCR sequencing, of whom 207 had received two doses of AZD1222 and 26 had received two doses of the MenACWY control vaccine.

A remark on this clone: Its target antigen remains unknown. Nothing much larger sits one base from this clone, and base qualities are not available.

Here is what the overall study found, with its caveats: Participants were mostly white British and included more females than males, and it was suggested by the authors that clonal diversity may have been underestimated. After two AZD1222 doses, both the breadth and the depth of spike-specific TCRs were significantly higher than at day 0 and than in MenACWY recipients. Reportedly, close to half of the unique spike-specific TCRs recognized epitopes lying outside the regions that are mutated in the B.1.351 and B.1.1.7 variants. In the small 56-69-year group, the increase in depth fell short of significance, most likely because of low power. Conclusions about previously exposed vaccinees are limited, since just five to seven AZD1222 recipients were seropositive for SARS-CoV-2 at baseline. Because no samples from the day 14 peak response were available, repertoires could be characterized only after the peak T cell response. The whole spike protein was spanned by vaccine-associated CD4 TCRs, and dominant responses were seen in regions 160-218 and 743-854.

The CDR3 regions of human TCRbeta chains were analyzed by immunosequencing. As for how the authors treated the data: TCRs in the repertoires were compared against a reference library of SARS-CoV-2-specific TCRs that had been generated with the MIRA antigen-specificity platform. Breadth meant the fraction of unique TCRs that were SARS-CoV-2-associated, whereas depth meant the fraction of total T cells that were SARS-CoV-2-associated. Each spike-specific TCR was assigned to its reactive spike region and to a CD4 or CD8 class using the MIRA data. Log10-transformed breadth and depth values were compared by one-way ANOVA with Sidak's multiple comparisons tests. As stored in TCRdb, this immuneACCESS dataset retains in-frame rearrangements with V and J assigned. A fraction of the clones does not appear; measured against another copy, unresolved V genes explain less than half of the discrepancy, and the remainder lacks a known reason. The DNA was the basis for D and trimming; V, J and clone size are from that table. The sample table holds approximately 120,000 clones, of which approximately 92% were seen once. The ten biggest clones cover approximately 1% of the sample.

The time point label for this specimen denotes: baseline before first vaccination. The vaccinee samples were drawn from two UK trials, COV001 and COV002, one of which was a single-blind randomized controlled phase 2/3 trial testing AZD1222 (ChAdOx1 nCoV-19) in healthy adults. For TCRbeta chain sequencing, PBMC samples were collected from trial participants at day 0 and at day 28 after the second dose. In the germline V gene (reference sequence), CDR1 corresponds to SGHNT and CDR2 to YYREEE. From the cysteine up to the phenylalanine, the CDR3 has a length of 16 residues. The retained sequence is limited to the CDR3, 48 bases, with the frame set at the first base. V is pared back by 3 bases and J by 5 bases, with 17 bases lying between the germline termini.

The material was peripheral blood, obtained on day 0 of AZD1222 vaccination. The receptor was derived from an adult in good health. The chain employs TRBV5-4 and TRBJ2-2, with a tentative D gene TRBD1 over 6 matching bases. CDR3 region: CASSSIGGTGTGELFF. The bases are TGTGCCAGCAGCTCGATTGGGGGAACAGGGACCGGGGAGCTGTTTTTT.